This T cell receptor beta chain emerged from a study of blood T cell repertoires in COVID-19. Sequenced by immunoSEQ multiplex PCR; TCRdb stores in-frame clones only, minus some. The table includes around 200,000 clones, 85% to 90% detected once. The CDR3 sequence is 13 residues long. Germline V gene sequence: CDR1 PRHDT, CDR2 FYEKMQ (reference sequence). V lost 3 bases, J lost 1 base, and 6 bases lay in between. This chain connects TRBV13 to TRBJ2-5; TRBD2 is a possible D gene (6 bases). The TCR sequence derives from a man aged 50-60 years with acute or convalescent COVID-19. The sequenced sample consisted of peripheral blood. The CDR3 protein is CASSLGLQETQYF. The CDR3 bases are TGTGCCAGCAGCTTGGGACTCCAAGAGACCCAGTACTTC.